The 23 T cell receptor beta chains given below trace back to one sample, sequenced in a study of glioma-infiltrating T cells. Using RNA template, CDR3s of TCR alpha and beta were amplified with iRepertoire arm-PCR. TCRdb itself ran the multiplex PCR reads through MiXCR, one entry per CDR3 protein. There are about 400,000 distinct CDR3 sequences in the sample; 41% occur only once, and about 12% lies in the top ten. Specimen: glioma tissue, nonneoplastic brain tissue, or PBMCs (not recorded which). The receptors were sampled from a human donor with low-grade glioma or glioblastoma, undergoing nonglioma brain surgery, or in good health (not recorded which).

This clonotype was detected many times. V and J are TRBV6-5 and TRBJ1-3; D gene uncertain. The CDR3 extends over 15 amino acids. CDR1 and CDR2 (germline): MNHEY, SVGAGI. V lost 0 bases, J lost 1 base, and 7 bases lay in between. The CDR3 sequence: CASSYSGLSGNTIYF. The CDR3 DNA reads TGTGCCAGCAGTTACTCCGGGCTGTCTGGAAACACCATATATTTT.

The V gene is TRBV3-1, the J gene TRBJ1-5; tentative D call: TRBD1 (5 bases). Germline assignment: CDR1 LGHDT and CDR2 YNNKEL (reference sequence). This CDR3 region has 16 residues. Deletions cut 4 bases from V and 1 base from J, with 14 bases between. DNA of the CDR3: TGTGCCAGCAGCCGGTCGTCCGGGACGAGCAATCAGCCCCAGCATTTT. Encoded protein: CASSRSSGTSNQPQHF.

This clonotype was seen ten or more times. The J gene is TRBJ2-1, the V gene TRBV6-5, with 7 bases that match TRBD2. With V trimmed by 1 base and J by 7 bases, 7 bases remained unmatched. Germline CDR1 is MNHEY and CDR2 is SVGAGI. The CDR3 consists of 15 residues. The CDR3 nucleotides read TGTGCCAGCAGTTACTATGGGTACGGGAGGAATGAGCAGTTCTTC. This codes for CASSYYGYGRNEQFF.

About this clonotype itself: This sequence may be a read error, since a much larger clone differs from it by one base. The chain uses TRBV6-2 or TRBV6-3 and TRBJ1-4; TRBD1 is a possible D gene (5 bases). The ends were cut back, 2 bases at V and 9 bases at J, with 10 bases in the middle. Germline V CDR1 and CDR2: MNHEY, SVGEGT. CDR3 length: 13 amino acids. CDR3 sequence: CASSYRGTKKLFF. The CDR3 DNA reads TGTGCCAGCAGTTACAGGGGTACTAAAAAACTGTTTTTT.

This clonotype was counted a few times. CDR3 DNA: TGTGCCAGCAGCCAAGTTTACGAAGCACGGACCCAGTACTTC. It yields the protein CASSQVYEARTQYF. The genes are TRBV3-1 and TRBJ2-5; D remains unclear. Deletions cut 1 base from V and 7 bases from J, with 13 bases between. The CDR3 sequence is 14 residues long. The germline gives CDR1 LGHDT, CDR2 YNNKEL (reference sequence).

This clonotype turned up a few times. The CDR3 region has the DNA TGTGCCAGCAGCTTAAAAGGCCTTTCCGGGAATGAGCAGTTCTTC. This codes for CASSLKGLSGNEQFF. The V gene is TRBV7-9, the J gene TRBJ2-1; D remains unclear. Germline assignment: CDR1 SEHNR and CDR2 FQNEAQ (reference sequence). Trimming stripped 2 bases from V and 7 bases from J, with 15 bases between. CDR3 length equals 15 residues.

This clonotype was observed a handful of times. The CDR3, as DNA: TGTGCCAGCAGCCCGGGGTATCGCGGGACACTCTCCTACGAGCAGTACTTC. This encodes CASSPGYRGTLSYEQYF. The chain combines TRBV6-1 with TRBJ2-7; D possibly uses TRBD1 or TRBD2 (6 bases each). Germline CDR1 is MNHNS and CDR2 is SASEGT. V lost 6 bases to trimming and J lost 0 bases, with 21 bases between them. The length of the CDR3 is 17 residues.

CDR3 in amino acids: CASSPRQVDSSGNTIYF. The DNA of the CDR3 is TGTGCCAGCTCACCGCGACAGGTCGATTCTTCTGGAAACACCATATATTTT. This chain joins TRBV18 and TRBJ1-3; TRBD1 is a possible D gene (6 bases). Between the trimmed V and J ends, which lost 3 bases and 1 base, there was a span of 16 bases. CDR3 length: 17 amino acids. Germline CDR1 and CDR2: KGHSH and LQKENI. Based on the CDR3 plus reference TRBV18 and TRBJ1-3, the full variable domain is NAGVMQNPRHLVRRRGQEARLRCSPMKGHSHVYWYRQLPEEGLKFMVYLQKENIIDESGMPKERFSAEFPKEGPSILRIQQVVRGDSAAYFCASSPRQVDSSGNTIYFGEGSWLTVV.

Remarks on this clonotype: A much larger clone is a single base away; this may be a read error. The gene calls are TRBV20-1 and TRBJ1-5, with no clear D. The CDR3 is 13 amino acids. V lost 5 bases and J 4 bases, leaving 12 bases between the germline ends. Germline loops: CDR1 DFQATT, CDR2 SNEGSKA (reference sequence). The CDR3, as DNA: TGCAGTGCTCCTATCAGGAAAAATCAGCCCCAGCATTTT. It codes for CSAPIRKNQPQHF.

The V and J genes are TRBV2 and TRBJ2-3; 10 bases agree with TRBD2. The CDR3 loop spans 15 amino acids. Germline assignment: CDR1 SNHLY and CDR2 FYNNEI. V lost 10 bases to trimming and J lost 3 bases; unmatched junction nucleotides: 10. The chain's CDR3 is CATRGASGRTDTQYF. The CDR3, as DNA: TGTGCCACCAGGGGGGCTAGCGGGAGAACAGATACGCAGTATTTT.

About this clonotype itself: At one boundary the junction diverges from the germline segment, which might be a read error. The chain links TRBV6-4 to TRBJ2-1, with D perhaps TRBD1 (5 bases). CDR1 is MRHNA, CDR2 SNTAGT, per germline. The CDR3 has 16 residues. The CDR3 spells CASEDVGLRSYNKQFF. The CDR3 DNA reads as TGTGCCAGCGAGGATGTGGGGCTCCGCTCATACAATAAGCAGTTCTTC.

This clonotype was seen many times. The rearrangement links TRBV6-1 to TRBJ2-1; D is unclear. The CDR3 loop spans 13 amino acids. In germline, CDR1 is MNHNS, CDR2 SASEGT. Trimming took off 7 bases at V and 4 bases at J, with 11 bases between the two ends. CDR3 sequence reads: CASIPELYNEQFF. In DNA form, the CDR3 reads TGTGCCAGCATCCCGGAGTTGTACAATGAGCAGTTCTTC.

This clonotype was seen only a few times. V gene TRBV4-2 combines with J gene TRBJ2-6; D is unclear. CDR1 LGHNA and CDR2 YNFKEQ come from the germline V gene. The CDR3 totals 16 residues. Trimming cost V 0 bases and J 2 bases, with 8 bases left between them. CDR3: CASSQDSAAGANVLTF. The CDR3 DNA reads TGTGCCAGCAGCCAAGATTCGGCCGCTGGGGCCAACGTCCTGACTTTC.

The J gene is TRBJ2-7, the V gene TRBV28, with TRBD2 matching over 16 bases. The germline gives CDR1 MDHEN, CDR2 SYDVKM. This CDR3 region has 17 residues. V shed 8 bases, J shed 7 bases, and the junction held 14 bases outside the gene matches. CDR3 DNA: TGTGCCAGCCCCGGGACTAGCGGGAGGGTGGCCGGGTGGGAGCAGTACTTC. The encoded protein is CASPGTSGRVAGWEQYF.

The rearrangement uses TRBV29-1 and TRBJ2-5; 7 bases align to TRBD2. V was clipped by 4 bases and J by 5 bases; unmatched bases: 7. Germline-derived CDR1 and CDR2 are SQVTM and ANQGSEA. The CDR3 extends over 13 amino acids. The CDR3 reads CSVGFGGGETQYF. Here the CDR3 DNA reads TGCAGCGTTGGTTTTGGGGGAGGGGAGACCCAGTACTTC.

A word on this clonotype: The germline gene is not matched at one end of the junction; a read error may be the cause. This chain joins TRBV10-2 and TRBJ2-7, with TRBD1 matching 7 bases. This CDR3 contains 12 residues. From germline, CDR1 is WSHSY and CDR2 SAAADI. The CDR3 protein is CATGTDFSEQYF. The CDR3 nucleotides read TGTGCCACCGGGACAGATTTTTCCGAGCAGTACTTC.

The chain couples TRBV28 to TRBJ1-5; 7 bases fit TRBD1. V dropped 6 bases and J dropped 0; count of bases not matched to a gene: 8. CDR3 size: 16 residues. Germline CDR1 reads MDHEN; CDR2 reads SYDVKM. The chain's CDR3 is CASSEGAEYSNQPQHF. CDR3 coding DNA: TGTGCCAGCAGCGAGGGGGCAGAGTATAGCAATCAGCCCCAGCATTTT.

The chain uses TRBV4-1 and TRBJ2-7; 8 nucleotides line up with TRBD2. The CDR3 consists of 16 residues. With 1 base clipped from V and 2 bases from J, the junction kept 7 bases outside the gene matches. Germline CDR1 MGHRA, CDR2 YSYEKL. This CDR3 reads CASSQGAGRGAYEQYF. CDR3 bases: TGCGCCAGCAGCCAAGGGGCAGGGCGGGGGGCCTACGAGCAGTACTTC.

The chain joins TRBV20-1 to TRBJ2-5; the D call may be TRBD1 or TRBD2 (6 bases each). Trimming took off 4 bases at V and 2 bases at J, with 14 bases between the two ends. Germline V CDR1 and CDR2: DFQATT, SNEGSKA (reference sequence). CDR3 size: 14 residues. CDR3 residues: CSAKGGTVQETQYF. DNA of the CDR3: TGCAGTGCTAAAGGGGGGACGGTACAAGAGACCCAGTACTTC.

A note on this clonotype: This could be a read error, since a much larger clone is one nucleotide away. The CDR3 here is CASSQSIQPNTEGFF. The CDR3 DNA follows: TGCGCCAGCAGCCAAAGTATACAGCCGAACACTGAAGGTTTCTTT. The rearrangement links TRBV4-3 to TRBJ1-1; D not resolved. Germline-derived CDR1 and CDR2 are LGHNA and YSLEER. The CDR3 totals 15 residues.

Of note for this clonotype: The junction departs from germline at one end; a sequencing error may be responsible. The V call is TRBV6-2 or TRBV6-3, the J call TRBJ2-1, with 9 bases matching TRBD1. The V gene's germline CDR1 is MNHEY and CDR2 SVGEGT. CDR3 length equals 15 residues. DNA of the CDR3: TGTGTCAGCAGTCCTACAGGGGGCCCCTACAATGAGCAGTTCTTC. Its translation: CVSSPTGGPYNEQFF.

This clonotype was counted only a few times. The genes are TRBV4-1 and TRBJ1-1, with 7 bases that match TRBD1. J lost 1 base, V lost 3 bases, and 5 bases had no gene match. There are 15 residues in the CDR3. The V gene's germline CDR1 is MGHRA and CDR2 YSYEKL. CDR3 region: CASSHRQGANTEAFF. The CDR3 nucleotides read TGCGCCAGCAGCCACCGACAGGGTGCGAACACTGAAGCTTTCTTT.

Details on this clonotype: Relative to the germline gene, one junction end is altered; a read error may explain this. V gene TRBV28 combines with J gene TRBJ2-3; no firm D call. Germline V gene lookup returns CDR1 MDHEN and CDR2 SYDVKM. The length of the CDR3 is 12 residues. The CDR3 here is CASGLLTDTQYF. The CDR3 DNA reads as TGTGCCAGCGGTTTATTAACAGATACGCAGTATTTT.